This T cell receptor (beta chain) comes out of a study of T cell changes during pregnancy in multiple sclerosis. Note on this clone: The sample contains more than one DNA sequence encoding this CDR3.

Libraries were prepared by immunoSEQ multiplex PCR; TCRdb keeps only in-frame clonotypes and omits some of them. Here the sample spans tens of thousands of clones, around 94% being singletons. This CDR3 has 13 residues. The ends lost 4 bases at V and 2 bases at J; junction bases unmatched: 2. Germline CDR1 reads SQVTM; CDR2 reads ANQGSEA. The chain couples TRBV29-1 to TRBJ1-5; TRBD1 matches 7 bases. This sequence was found in a female donor with multiple sclerosis, enrolled in a pregnancy study. This material consisted of CD4+ T cells from peripheral blood mononuclear cells, taken in the third trimester of pregnancy. CDR3 in DNA: TGCAGCGTTGGACAGGGCGGCAATCAGCCCCAGCATTTT. Amino acid sequence: CSVGQGGNQPQHF.